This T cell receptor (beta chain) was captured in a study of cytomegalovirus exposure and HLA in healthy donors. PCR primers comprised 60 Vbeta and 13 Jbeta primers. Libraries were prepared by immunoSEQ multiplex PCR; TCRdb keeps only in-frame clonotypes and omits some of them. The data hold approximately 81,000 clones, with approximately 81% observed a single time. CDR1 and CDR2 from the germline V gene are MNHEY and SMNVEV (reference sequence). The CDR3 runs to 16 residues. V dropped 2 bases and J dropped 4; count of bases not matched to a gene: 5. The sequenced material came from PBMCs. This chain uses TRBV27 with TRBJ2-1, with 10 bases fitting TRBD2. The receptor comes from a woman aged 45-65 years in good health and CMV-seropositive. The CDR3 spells CASSLSGLAAYNEQFF. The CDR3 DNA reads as TGTGCCAGCAGTTTAAGCGGACTAGCGGCGTACAATGAGCAGTTCTTC.